Each of the 14 T cell receptor beta chains below was sequenced from the same sample in a study of T cells after yellow fever vaccination. TCRdb re-derived calls from the 5' RACE reads in MiXCR, one entry per CDR3 protein. The table has about 140,000 distinct CDR3 sequences, 7.7% seen once. The starting material was CD4+ T cells sorted from PBMCs, obtained 5 days after the yellow fever booster vaccination. These receptors all come from a man aged 25 to 40 who received the YFV17D yellow fever vaccine.

This clonotype was recorded at least ten times. CDR3 coding DNA: TGCAGTGCTAGAAGGATTGATGAGCAGTTCTTC. Its translation is CSARRIDEQFF. The J gene is TRBJ2-1, the V gene TRBV20-1; D gene unclear. CDR1 is DFQATT, CDR2 SNEGSKA, per germline (reference sequence). Deletions cut 2 bases from V and 8 bases from J, with 7 bases between. The CDR3 sequence is 11 residues long.

There are many counts of this clonotype. The chain recombines TRBV7-3 with TRBJ2-1; TRBD2 matches at 12 bases. Germline-derived CDR1 and CDR2 are SGHTA and FQGTGA. This CDR3 contains 18 residues. The junction had 13 bases not matched to a gene; V was cut back by 2 bases and J by 8 bases. The CDR3 loop reads CASSLLPPTSGSLDEQFF. CDR3 nucleotides: TGTGCCAGCAGCTTATTACCTCCGACTAGCGGGAGTTTAGATGAGCAGTTCTTC. Full variable domain (missing parts from reference TRBV7-3 and TRBJ2-1): GAGVSQTPSNKVTEKGKYVELRCDPISGHTALYWYRQSLGQGPEFLIYFQGTGAADDSGLPNDRFFAVRPEGSVSTLKIQRTERGDSAVYLCASSLLPPTSGSLDEQFFGPGTRLTVL.

This clonotype appeared many times. V is TRBV5-1 and J is TRBJ2-7, with D tentatively TRBD2 (6 bases). V shed 3 bases and J shed 7 bases, with 23 bases lying between them. Germline CDR1 reads SGHRS; CDR2 reads YFSETQ. The CDR3 sequence is 16 residues long. The CDR3 here is CASSSSKLGGEREQYF. CDR3 in DNA: TGCGCCAGCAGCTCGTCAAAACTCGGAGGGGAGAGGGAGCAGTACTTC.

This clonotype occurred many times. The J gene is TRBJ1-5, the V gene TRBV12-3 or TRBV12-4, with TRBD1 matching over 8 bases. There are 14 residues in the CDR3. V lost 5 bases and J lost 4; bases outside the gene matches: 4. CDR3 residues: CASSPTGGNQPQHF. DNA of the CDR3: TGTGCCAGCAGTCCTACAGGGGGTAATCAGCCCCAGCATTTT.

About this clonotype: With a much larger clone just one base away, this may be a read error. Here the CDR3 reads CVSSYLGGNIVGTSNEQFF. DNA of the CDR3: TGTGTCAGCAGTTATCTCGGGGGAAACATTGTGGGGACTAGCAATGAGCAGTTCTTC. The chain joins TRBV6-2 or TRBV6-3 to TRBJ2-1; 8 bases agree with TRBD2. The CDR3 has 19 amino acids. Looked up from germline, CDR1 is MNHEY and CDR2 is SVGEGT.

This clonotype has at least ten counts. The V gene is TRBV11-2, the J gene TRBJ2-1; 14 bases agree with TRBD2. This CDR3 is built from 17 residues. Germline CDR1 SGHAT, CDR2 FQNNGV. The J segment lost 4 bases and the V segment lost 1 base, leaving 3 bases of the junction unmatched. CDR3 sequence reads: CASSLVTSGRGYNEQFF. CDR3 in DNA: TGTGCCAGCAGCTTAGTGACTAGCGGGAGGGGATACAATGAGCAGTTCTTC.

Ten or more counts support this clonotype. The rearrangement uses TRBV12-3 or TRBV12-4 and TRBJ2-5; weak D call: TRBD1 (5 bases). The CDR3 has 14 residues. V lost 3 bases, J lost 5 bases, and 13 bases lay in between. CDR3 amino acids: CASSFFQGAETQYF. The CDR3 nucleotides read TGTGCCAGCAGTTTTTTTCAGGGCGCGGAGACCCAGTACTTC.

This clonotype has ten or more counts. The rearrangement uses TRBV15 and TRBJ2-5; perhaps TRBD2 as D (6 bases). The CDR3 sequence is 13 residues long. Trimming removed 0 bases at V and 10 bases at J, with 12 bases between. Germline-derived CDR1 and CDR2 are LNHNV and YYDKDF (reference sequence). The chain's CDR3 is CATSRDRKEGQYF. The CDR3 DNA is TGTGCCACCAGCAGAGATCGGAAGGAGGGCCAGTACTTC.

There are many counts of this clonotype. The chain carries TRBV12-3 or TRBV12-4 and TRBJ2-2; D remains unclear. Trimming stripped 2 bases from V and 2 bases from J, with 6 bases between. CDR3 length: 14 amino acids. CDR3 sequence: CASSLTGNTGELFF. The CDR3 bases are TGTGCCAGCAGTTTAACCGGAAACACCGGGGAGCTGTTTTTT.

The chain combines TRBV7-2 with TRBJ2-7; D is possibly TRBD1 (5 bases). CDR3 length: 11 residues. The V gene's germline CDR1 is SGHTA and CDR2 FQGNSA. The V gene lost 7 bases and the J gene lost 6 bases, with 10 bases spanning the gap. CDR3 sequence reads: CASTGAAEQYF. CDR3 nucleotides: TGTGCCAGCACTGGGGCCGCCGAGCAGTACTTC.

Many counts were recorded for this clonotype. The chain has TRBV6-2 or TRBV6-3 and TRBJ2-7, with 8 nucleotides matching TRBD2. The CDR3 runs to 11 residues. The V and J ends lost 6 bases and 11 bases, in that order; junction bases with no gene match: 6. Germline-derived CDR1 and CDR2 are MNHEY and SVGEGT. CDR3 protein: CASRLGAGEYF. CDR3 nucleotides: TGTGCCAGCAGACTTGGAGCGGGGGAGTACTTC.

This clonotype has at least ten counts. The rearrangement joins TRBV5-1 to TRBJ2-2; 13 nucleotides line up with TRBD2. V lost 1 base to trimming and J lost 6 bases; unmatched junction nucleotides: 3. CDR1 is SGHRS and CDR2 is YFSETQ in the germline V gene. CDR3 length equals 16 residues. Written as DNA, the CDR3 is TGCGCCAGCAGCTTGAAACTAGCGGGAGGGCCCGGGGAGCTGTTTTTT. Its protein product is CASSLKLAGGPGELFF.

This clonotype was observed at least ten times. The gene calls are TRBV20-1 and TRBJ2-1; TRBD2 matches at 14 bases. CDR3 length equals 15 residues. The V gene end was trimmed by 4 bases and the J gene end by 7 bases; junction bases not matched to a gene: 6. From germline, CDR1 is DFQATT and CDR2 SNEGSKA (reference sequence). The CDR3 sequence is CSANGGLAGANEQFF. CDR3 DNA sequence: TGCAGTGCTAATGGGGGACTAGCGGGAGCGAATGAGCAGTTCTTC.

This clonotype was seen repeatedly, ten times or more. This sequence joins TRBV12-3 or TRBV12-4 and TRBJ2-2, with D perhaps matching TRBD2 (5 bases). CDR3 length: 12 residues. The ends were cut back, 4 bases at V and 6 bases at J, with 6 bases in the middle. In DNA form, the CDR3 reads TGTGCCAGCAGTTACGGGGCCGGGGAGCTGTTTTTT. Translating gives CASSYGAGELFF.